The 17 T cell receptor beta chains given below trace back to one sample, sequenced in a study of control samples from healthy donors and cancer patients. The assay was immunoSEQ multiplex PCR, and TCRdb's table has in-frame clones only and misses some. This table has 100,000 or so clones, about 90% appearing once. The sequencing sample was made of blood. Receptors were obtained from a woman aged 45-60 years in good health.

The DNA for the CDR3 is TGTGCCAGCAGCCCCCTAGCTGGAACGCAGTATTTT. Its translation is CASSPLAGTQYF. V and J are TRBV3-1 (or the pseudogene TRBV3-2) and TRBJ2-3, with a weak D call TRBD2 (5 bases). Germline values: CDR1 LGHDT, CDR2 YNNKEL (reference sequence). The CDR3 is 12 amino acids. Trimming removed 4 bases from V and 9 bases from J, with 11 bases in between.

The V gene is TRBV3-1 (or the pseudogene TRBV3-2), the J gene TRBJ2-1, with no clear D. Germline-derived CDR1 and CDR2 are LGHDT and YNNKEL (reference sequence). V was trimmed by 5 bases and J by 2 bases, leaving 4 bases between them. The CDR3 is made up of 12 amino acids. CDR3 sequence reads: CASSRTYNEQFF. DNA of the CDR3: TGTGCCAGCAGCAGAACCTACAATGAGCAGTTCTTC.

This clone has only a few counts. The gene calls are TRBV12-3 or TRBV12-4 and TRBJ1-2, with a possible D match to TRBD1 (5 bases). Between the trimmed V and J ends, which lost 6 bases and 8 bases, there was a span of 10 bases. This CDR3 has 11 residues. In nucleotides, the CDR3 is TGTGCCAGCAGGCTCGGGGGAGGCTACACCTTC. Residues: CASRLGGGYTF.

The table lists this clone with a few counts. J is TRBJ1-1 and V is TRBV19; D gene uncertain. Germline V gives CDR1 LNHDA, CDR2 SQIVND (reference sequence). The CDR3 extends over 13 amino acids. The V and J ends lost 3 bases and 11 bases respectively, with 16 bases between them. The CDR3 nucleotides read TGTGCCAGTAGTATCTGGGAAGGGAAATACGCTTTCTTT. Its translation: CASSIWEGKYAFF.

The CDR3 here is CASSLDWDRGSPLHF. The CDR3 coding sequence is TGTGCCAGCAGCTTGGACTGGGACAGGGGTTCACCCCTCCACTTT. This chain uses TRBV5-4 with TRBJ1-6; 10 bases fit TRBD1. V lost 0 bases to trimming and J lost 9 bases; unmatched junction nucleotides: 3. There are 15 residues in the CDR3. Germline CDR1 reads SGHNT; CDR2 reads YYREEE (reference sequence).

The chain couples TRBV27 to TRBJ1-5; 8 nucleotides match TRBD1. CDR3 size: 15 residues. Trimming at V came to 4 bases and at J to 4 bases, leaving 6 bases not matched to a gene. Per the germline V gene, CDR1 is MNHEY and CDR2 is SMNVEV (reference sequence). The CDR3 reads CASSSSGGSNQPQHF. The CDR3, as DNA: TGTGCCAGCAGTTCTTCAGGGGGCTCGAATCAGCCCCAGCATTTT.

The V gene is TRBV7-8, the J gene TRBJ1-1; D unresolved. The CDR3 extends over 13 amino acids. Germline CDR1 is SGHVS and CDR2 is FQNEAQ. The V gene lost 5 bases and the J gene lost 2 bases, with 9 bases spanning the gap. CDR3 residues: CASSPGENTEAFF. The CDR3, as DNA: TGTGCCAGCAGCCCCGGGGAAAACACTGAAGCTTTCTTT.

CDR3 nucleotide sequence: TGTGCCAGCAGCTCCAGGACTGTTTCTAACTATGGCTACACCTTC. It yields the protein CASSSRTVSNYGYTF. This rearrangement joins TRBV5-8 to TRBJ1-2, with unresolved D. The CDR3 has 15 amino acids. With 3 bases removed from V and 0 bases from J, the gap between germline ends came to 12 bases. Germline V gives CDR1 SGHTS, CDR2 YDEGEE.

The genes are TRBV11-3 and TRBJ2-5; TRBD2 aligns across 12 bases. V was pared by 1 base and J by 5 bases, with 2 bases of the junction left unmatched. The CDR3 extends over 15 amino acids. From germline, CDR1 is SGHNT and CDR2 YENEEA. The CDR3 bases are TGTGCCAGCAGCTTAGGACTAGCGGGAGCCGAGACCCAGTACTTC. As protein: CASSLGLAGAETQYF.

This chain uses TRBV5-6 with TRBJ1-6; D may be TRBD1 (6 bases). The CDR3 has 17 residues. CDR1 is SGHDT and CDR2 is YYEEEE in the germline V gene. Between the trimmed V and J ends, which lost 6 bases and 8 bases, there was a span of 24 bases. The CDR3 DNA is TGTGCCAGCATCCGTTCGGCAGCGGGACACGGATATTCACCCCTCCACTTT. It translates to CASIRSAAGHGYSPLHF.

This chain links TRBV19 with TRBJ2-5; 14 positions agree with TRBD2. There are 17 residues in the CDR3. Germline V gene lookup returns CDR1 LNHDA and CDR2 SQIVND (reference sequence). Trimming cost V 1 base and J 4 bases; bases outside gene matches: 5. The CDR3 protein is CASSIGGTSGSRETQYF. The CDR3 DNA is TGTGCCAGTAGTATAGGCGGGACTAGCGGGAGTCGAGAGACCCAGTACTTC.

This sequence joins TRBV9 and TRBJ1-4, with 7 bases that match TRBD1. Germline V gene lookup returns CDR1 SGDLS and CDR2 YYNGEE. Unmatched junction bases numbered 8, after V lost 5 bases and J lost 7 bases. The CDR3 sequence is 14 residues long. The CDR3 nucleotides read TGTGCCAGCAGTCCGGGACAGTCGCTTGAAAAACTGTTTTTT. Encoded protein: CASSPGQSLEKLFF.

This chain connects TRBV21-1 to TRBJ2-7; no check of the table's D call, TRBD1, against the DNA was made. TRBV21-1 is shown as a pseudogene. CDR3 length: 15 amino acids. The CDR3 region has the DNA TGTGCCAGCAGCCCGATGACAGGCCTTTTGGGCGAGCAGTACGTC. As protein: CASSPMTGLLGEQYV.

This clone occurred a few times. The gene calls are TRBV7-3 and TRBJ1-1; D is ambiguous. V lost 2 bases and J 0 bases, leaving 4 bases between the germline ends. CDR1 is SGHTA, CDR2 FQGTGA, per germline. This CDR3 is built from 13 residues. DNA for the CDR3: TGTGCCAGCAGCTTATCGCTGAACACTGAAGCTTTCTTT. Translated: CASSLSLNTEAFF.

This clone was picked up a small number of times. The V call is TRBV29-1, the J call TRBJ1-2; no definite D call. The CDR3 is 11 amino acids. Germline-derived CDR1 and CDR2 are SQVTM and ANQGSEA. V lost 5 bases to trimming and J lost 2 bases, with 6 bases between them. CDR3 in DNA: TGCAGCGTTAGCGGGAACTATGGCTACACCTTC. Amino acid sequence: CSVSGNYGYTF.

V gene TRBV24-1 combines with J gene TRBJ2-1, with TRBD2 identical over 14 bases. The ends lost 0 bases at V and 9 bases at J; junction bases unmatched: 6. This CDR3 is built from 17 residues. Germline assignment: CDR1 KGHDR and CDR2 SFDVKD. In DNA form, the CDR3 reads TGTGCCACCAGTGATTTGGCGGGACTAGCGGGAGAGAGTGAGCAGTTCTTC. It encodes CATSDLAGLAGESEQFF.

This chain connects TRBV7-3 to TRBJ2-3, with D perhaps TRBD1 (5 bases). Trimming shortened V by 5 bases and J by 3 bases, and 6 bases separated the two germline ends. There are 12 residues in the CDR3. Germline CDR1 is SGHTA and CDR2 is FQGTGA. CDR3 protein: CASSQGTDTQYF. DNA of the CDR3: TGTGCCAGCAGCCAGGGTACAGATACGCAGTATTTT.